A single sample gave rise to the 27 T cell receptor beta chains below, sequenced in a study of shared clonotypes between healthy human individuals. Generated by immunoSEQ multiplex PCR, the TCRdb table keeps only in-frame clones and is missing some. The sample holds millions of clones, approximately 90% seen once. Sequenced: naive CD4+ T cells sorted from blood. Specified subset: CD45RA+ positively selected. Every receptor here comes from a man aged 18 to 30 in good health.

This chain joins TRBV19 and TRBJ2-4; no definite D call. Germline V CDR1 and CDR2: LNHDA, SQIVND (reference sequence). The CDR3 has 15 amino acids. Trimming left V 1 base short and J 0 bases short, with 7 bases between. This chain's CDR3 is CASSIAGLAKNIQYF. In nucleotides, the CDR3 is TGTGCCAGTAGTATAGCCGGCTTAGCCAAAAACATTCAGTACTTC.

The chain links TRBV10-1 to TRBJ2-3; no clear D. The CDR3 extends over 14 amino acids. Germline lookup yields CDR1 WNHNN and CDR2 SYGVQD (reference sequence). V was clipped by 3 bases and J by 6 bases, with 13 bases between them. The CDR3 coding sequence is TGCGCCAGCAGTGAAGCCTCTCTCGTGGATACGCAGTATTTT. Its protein is CASSEASLVDTQYF.

This chain links TRBV2 with TRBJ2-2, with D perhaps being TRBD1 or TRBD2 (5 bases each). Deletions cut 8 bases from V and 3 bases from J, with 19 bases between. Looked up from germline, CDR1 is SNHLY and CDR2 is FYNNEI. The CDR3 contains 16 residues. DNA for the CDR3: TGTGCCAGCCAGACCGGGACGGCCCCATACACCGGGGAGCTGTTTTTT. Amino acid sequence: CASQTGTAPYTGELFF.

The CDR3 loop reads CASSRQGVEDTQYF. CDR3 DNA: TGTGCCAGCAGTCGACAGGGGGTTGAAGATACGCAGTATTTT. The V and J genes are TRBV7-2 and TRBJ2-3, with TRBD1 matching over 9 bases. Germline loops: CDR1 SGHTA, CDR2 FQGNSA. Losses at the gene ends were 6 bases for V and 5 bases for J; bases not matched to a gene: 6. The CDR3 totals 14 residues.

Concerning this clone itself: The same CDR3 can be traced to other DNA sequences in this sample. The rearrangement links TRBV9 to TRBJ1-3, with D possibly matching TRBD1 (5 bases). Between the trimmed V and J ends, which lost 0 bases and 4 bases, there was a span of 8 bases. The CDR3 is 14 amino acids. Germline V gene sequence: CDR1 SGDLS, CDR2 YYNGEE. This CDR3 is CASSVARDGNTIYF. The DNA for the CDR3 is TGTGCCAGCAGCGTAGCACGGGACGGAAACACCATATATTTT. Together with reference TRBV9 and TRBJ1-3, the CDR3 gives the full variable domain: DSGVTQTPKHLITATGQRVTLRCSPRSGDLSVYWYQQSLDQGLQFLIQYYNGEERAKGNILERFSAQQFPDLHSELNLSSLELGDSALYFCASSVARDGNTIYFGEGSWLTVV.

The chain joins TRBV28 to TRBJ2-2; the match to TRBD1 covers 8 bases. Germline CDR1 is MDHEN and CDR2 is SYDVKM. The CDR3 is made up of 18 amino acids. V lost 10 bases and J lost 1; bases outside the gene matches: 17. CDR3 loop: CATRVSDRDLKNTGELFF. CDR3 DNA: TGTGCCACCAGGGTCTCGGACAGGGACTTAAAGAACACCGGGGAGCTGTTTTTT. Based on the CDR3 plus reference TRBV28 and TRBJ2-2, the full variable domain is DVKVTQSSRYLVKRTGEKVFLECVQDMDHENMFWYRQDPGLGLRLIYFSYDVKMKEKGDIPEGYSVSREKKERFSLILESASTNQTSMYLCATRVSDRDLKNTGELFFGEGSRLTVL.

To note about this clone: The identical CDR3 is also encoded by other nucleotide sequences in the sample. The chain links TRBV5-1 to TRBJ1-3, with D unclear. Trimming stripped 4 bases from V and 0 bases from J, with 8 bases between. Germline V gives CDR1 SGHRS, CDR2 YFSETQ. The CDR3 is 14 amino acids. The CDR3 reads CASSPDYSGNTIYF. CDR3 in DNA: TGCGCCAGCAGCCCCGACTACTCTGGAAACACCATATATTTT.

In DNA form, the CDR3 reads TGTGCCAGCAGCTTGGGCGGGAGGGCCTGGGAGACCCAGTACTTC. Translation: CASSLGGRAWETQYF. The chain recombines TRBV7-2 with TRBJ2-5, with TRBD2 matching 9 bases. The CDR3 totals 15 residues. Germline trimming cut 3 bases from V and 5 bases from J; bases unmatched to any gene: 7. CDR1 SGHTA and CDR2 FQGNSA come from the germline V gene.

This chain connects TRBV7-9 to TRBJ2-3, with 9 bases identical to TRBD2. The CDR3 has 17 amino acids. Germline values: CDR1 SEHNR, CDR2 FQNEAQ (reference sequence). The J segment lost 2 bases and the V segment lost 2 bases, leaving 8 bases of the junction unmatched. The CDR3 DNA reads as TGTGCCAGCAGCTTACTGGGCAAGCGGGGGGTCACAGATACGCAGTATTTT. Amino acids: CASSLLGKRGVTDTQYF.

V usage is TRBV7-2 and J usage is TRBJ2-1, with 10 bases aligning to TRBD2. CDR1 SGHTA and CDR2 FQGNSA come from the germline V gene. The CDR3 is 15 residues long. The V gene end was trimmed by 0 bases and the J gene end by 8 bases; junction bases not matched to a gene: 4. The CDR3 is CASSLAASGSYEQFF. The CDR3 region has the DNA TGTGCCAGCAGCTTAGCCGCTAGCGGGAGCTATGAGCAGTTCTTC.

Remarks on this clone: Other DNA sequences from this sample encode an identical CDR3 as well. This chain uses TRBV2 with TRBJ2-2, with D perhaps matching TRBD1 (6 bases). The CDR3 consists of 13 residues. Trimming shortened V by 6 bases and J by 4 bases, and 9 bases separated the two germline ends. Germline CDR1 and CDR2: SNHLY and FYNNEI. The CDR3, as DNA: TGTGCCAGCAGAGTACAGGGCACCGGGGAGCTGTTTTTT. Residues: CASRVQGTGELFF.

V gene TRBV10-3 combines with J gene TRBJ2-3, with 7 nucleotides matching TRBD2. Germline V CDR1 and CDR2: ENHRY, SYGVKD. The length of the CDR3 is 16 residues. The ends lost 0 bases at V and 0 bases at J; junction bases unmatched: 3. As DNA, the CDR3 is TGTGCCATCAGTGAGTCGGGGACTATAAGCACAGATACGCAGTATTTT. The encoded protein is CAISESGTISTDTQYF.

The rearrangement joins TRBV4-1 to TRBJ1-1; D is undetermined. Trimming removed 0 bases at V and 6 bases at J, with 17 bases between. Per germline, CDR1 MGHRA and CDR2 YSYEKL. The CDR3 covers 16 residues. The CDR3 protein is CASSQDIWVGGSEAFF. Written as DNA, the CDR3 is TGCGCCAGCAGCCAAGATATATGGGTCGGCGGGTCTGAAGCTTTCTTT.

Remarks on this clone: Additional DNA sequences in this sample encode the identical CDR3. The chain has TRBV10-3 and TRBJ2-5, with D possibly being TRBD1 (5 bases). Trimming left V 5 bases short and J 2 bases short, with 9 bases between. The V gene's germline CDR1 is ENHRY and CDR2 SYGVKD. This CDR3 contains 13 residues. The CDR3 sequence: CAISSGLQETQYF. CDR3 nucleotide sequence: TGTGCCATCAGTTCAGGGTTACAAGAGACCCAGTACTTC.

The rearrangement links TRBV28 to TRBJ2-5; 9 bases agree with TRBD2. Germline CDR1 MDHEN, CDR2 SYDVKM. The trim removed 7 bases at V and 4 bases at J, leaving 10 bases unmatched. This CDR3 has 15 residues. Here the CDR3 DNA reads TGTGCCAGCACCGGACTCGGGACTAGCAGAGAGACCCAGTACTTC. Encoded protein: CASTGLGTSRETQYF.

On this clone itself: Within the sample, other DNA sequences also encode this same CDR3. CDR3: CAWSRDISYEQYF. The CDR3 DNA sequence: TGTGCCTGGAGTCGGGACATCTCCTACGAGCAGTACTTC. The rearrangement joins TRBV30 to TRBJ2-5, with D perhaps TRBD1 (6 bases). The J call could be wrong; TRBJ2-7 is a better fit for the DNA end. Germline V gene data show CDR1 as GTSNPN and CDR2 as SVGIG (reference sequence). The CDR3 runs 13 residues.

The rearrangement joins TRBV5-5 to TRBJ2-5; D is tentatively TRBD1 or TRBD2 (5 bases each). The V end lost 0 bases, the J end lost 2 bases, and 11 bases lay between the germline ends. The CDR3 sequence is 15 residues long. Per germline, CDR1 SGHKS and CDR2 YYEKEE (reference sequence). CDR3 DNA sequence: TGTGCCAGCAGCTTGGTGCCAGGGAGTCAAGAGACCCAGTACTTC. Encoded protein: CASSLVPGSQETQYF.

Comment on this clone: Other DNA sequences in this sample translate to the same CDR3. The rearrangement uses TRBV30 and TRBJ2-2; 10 nucleotides agree with TRBD1. The V gene's germline CDR1 is GTSNPN and CDR2 SVGIG (reference sequence). This CDR3 has 14 residues. Trimming cost V 4 bases and J 5 bases; bases outside gene matches: 4. CDR3 sequence reads: CAWTGTGVTGELFF. CDR3 coding DNA: TGTGCCTGGACCGGGACAGGGGTTACCGGGGAGCTGTTTTTT.

J is TRBJ2-3 and V is TRBV2; TRBD2 aligns across 14 bases. The CDR3 consists of 16 residues. With 4 bases clipped from V and 2 bases from J, the junction kept 2 bases outside the gene matches. The germline V gene has CDR1 SNHLY and CDR2 FYNNEI. CDR3 sequence reads: CASSGLAGGPTDTQYF. CDR3 bases: TGTGCCAGCAGTGGACTAGCGGGGGGGCCCACAGATACGCAGTATTTT.

The sample holds a few counts of this clone. The chain links TRBV2 to TRBJ1-1, with D tentatively TRBD1 (5 bases). This CDR3 spans 16 amino acids. Trimming took off 6 bases at V and 0 bases at J, with 17 bases between the two ends. Per the germline V gene, CDR1 is SNHLY and CDR2 is FYNNEI. The DNA of the CDR3 is TGTGCCAGCAGAGCTCCGATCCAGGGCATGAACACTGAAGCTTTCTTT. Amino acids: CASRAPIQGMNTEAFF.

The rearrangement joins TRBV7-8 to TRBJ2-3, with unresolved D. V was trimmed by 5 bases and J by 6 bases, leaving 12 bases between them. The CDR3 sequence is 13 residues long. CDR1 and CDR2 (germline): SGHVS, FQNEAQ. CDR3 nucleotides: TGTGCCAGCAGCCATCCGCAGGCGGATACGCAGTATTTT. It encodes CASSHPQADTQYF. Variable domain in full (rest from reference TRBV7-8 and TRBJ2-3): GAGVSQSPRYKVAKRGQDVALRCDPISGHVSLFWYQQALGQGPEFLTYFQNEAQLDKSGLPSDRFFAERPEGSVSTLKIQRTQQEDSAVYLCASSHPQADTQYFGPGTRLTVL.

The V and J genes are TRBV7-9 and TRBJ2-7, with TRBD2 as a possible D gene (5 bases). The CDR3 runs 15 residues. Trimming removed 5 bases from V and 5 bases from J, with 19 bases in between. The V gene's germline CDR1 is SEHNR and CDR2 FQNEAQ (reference sequence). The CDR3 DNA reads as TGTGCCAGCAGCCCATCGGGCGGGCAAACCCACGAGCAGTACTTC. As protein: CASSPSGGQTHEQYF. Combining the CDR3 with reference TRBV7-9 and TRBJ2-7 gives the whole variable domain DTGVSQNPRHKITKRGQNVTFRCDPISEHNRLYWYRQTLGQGPEFLTYFQNEAQLEKSRLLSDRFSAERPKGSFSTLEIQRTEQGDSAMYLCASSPSGGQTHEQYFGPGTRLTVT.

A word on this clone: Additional DNA sequences in this sample encode the identical CDR3. Here the CDR3 reads CASSSGTGVSPLHF. DNA of the CDR3: TGTGCCAGCAGTTCCGGGACAGGGGTATCACCCCTCCACTTT. The chain employs TRBV28 and TRBJ1-6; TRBD1 matches at 10 bases. With 4 bases clipped from V and 10 bases from J, the junction kept 4 bases outside the gene matches. CDR3 size: 14 residues. The germline V gene encodes CDR1 MDHEN and CDR2 SYDVKM.

V gene TRBV11-2 combines with J gene TRBJ2-1, with D perhaps TRBD2 (6 bases). The CDR3 contains 15 residues. Germline assignment: CDR1 SGHAT and CDR2 FQNNGV. V shed 5 bases and J shed 6 bases, with 17 bases lying between them. The DNA for the CDR3 is TGTGCCAGCAGCCATGAGGGGCGGGGCCTCAATGAGCAGTTCTTC. Protein: CASSHEGRGLNEQFF. The whole variable domain, filled in from reference TRBV11-2 and TRBJ2-1, reads EAGVAQSPRYKIIEKRQSVAFWCNPISGHATLYWYQQILGQGPKLLIQFQNNGVVDDSQLPKDRFSAERLKGVDSTLKIQPAKLEDSAVYLCASSHEGRGLNEQFFGPGTRLTVL.

This sequence joins TRBV11-3 and TRBJ2-7; 14 nucleotides line up with TRBD2. The CDR3 spans 17 residues. Germline V gene lookup returns CDR1 SGHNT and CDR2 YENEEA. With 3 bases clipped from V and 3 bases from J, the junction kept 7 bases outside the gene matches. The CDR3 DNA sequence: TGTGCCAGCAGCTTTCGAGGGACTAGCGGGAGAATCTACGAGCAGTACTTC. As protein: CASSFRGTSGRIYEQYF.

The V call is TRBV6-5, the J call TRBJ1-4; possible D gene TRBD1, 5 bases. Germline V gene lookup returns CDR1 MNHEY and CDR2 SVGAGI. The germline V and J ends were trimmed by 6 bases and 7 bases, with 18 bases remaining between them. This CDR3 is 15 amino acids long. The DNA for the CDR3 is TGTGCCAGCAGGTCAACGGGGGGGATCGGTGAAAAACTGTTTTTT. It codes for CASRSTGGIGEKLFF.

The chain links TRBV30 to TRBJ2-1; possible D gene TRBD2, 6 bases. In germline, CDR1 is GTSNPN, CDR2 SVGIG (reference sequence). The CDR3 length is 14 residues. The V gene lost 0 bases and the J gene lost 9 bases, with 15 bases spanning the gap. The CDR3 reads CAWSVRGKVREQFF. The DNA of the CDR3 is TGTGCCTGGAGTGTACGGGGGAAGGTTCGTGAGCAGTTCTTC.